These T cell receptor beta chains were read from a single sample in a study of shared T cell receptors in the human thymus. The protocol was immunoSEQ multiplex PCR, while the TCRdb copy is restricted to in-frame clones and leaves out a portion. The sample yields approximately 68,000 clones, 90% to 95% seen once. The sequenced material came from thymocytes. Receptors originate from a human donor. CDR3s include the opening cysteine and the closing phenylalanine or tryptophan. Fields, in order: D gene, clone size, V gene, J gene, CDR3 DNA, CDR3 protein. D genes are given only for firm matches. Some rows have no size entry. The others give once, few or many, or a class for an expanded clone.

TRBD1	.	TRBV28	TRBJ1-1	TGTGCCAGCAGTTTTGGGGACAGGGAAATGAACACTGAAGCTTTCTTT	CASSFGDREMNTEAFF
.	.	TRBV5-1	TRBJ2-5	TGCGCCAGCAGGGGCGGCGCGGGGGAGACCCAGTACTTC	CASRGGAGETQYF
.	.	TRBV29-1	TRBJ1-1	TGCAGCGTTGAAGGGGAGTTGGTCACTGAAGCTTTCTTT	CSVEGELVTEAFF
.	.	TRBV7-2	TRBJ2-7	TGTGCCAGCAGCTGGAAGAGCTCCTACGAGCAGTACTTC	CASSWKSSYEQYF
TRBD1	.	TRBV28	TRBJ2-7	TGTGCCAGCAGTCCTTACCCGACAGGGTACGAGCAGTACTTC	CASSPYPTGYEQYF
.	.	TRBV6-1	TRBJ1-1	TGTGCCAGCACCGAAAAGGGACCTACTGAAGCTTTCTTT	CASTEKGPTEAFF
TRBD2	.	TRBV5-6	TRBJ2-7	TGTGCCAGCAGCTTGGTCGGGGGGGACCCCTACGAGCAGTACTTC	CASSLVGGDPYEQYF
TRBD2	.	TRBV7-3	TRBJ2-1	TGTGCCAGCAGCCTATTTGCGGGGGGAAAAGACAATGAGCAGTTCTTC	CASSLFAGGKDNEQFF
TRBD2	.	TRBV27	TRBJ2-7	TGTGCCAGCAGTTTATCCGGGGGGGGCATCTACGAGCAGTACTTC	CASSLSGGGIYEQYF
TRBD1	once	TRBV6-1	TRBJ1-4	TGTGCCAGCAGTGTACCCAGGGGGCGTTGGGAAAAACTGTTTTTT	CASSVPRGRWEKLFF
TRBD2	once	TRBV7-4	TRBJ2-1	TGTGCCAGCAGCTTATCAGGGGTAGCGGGGGGCCAGAGCTCCTACAATGAGCAGTTCTTC	CASSLSGVAGGQSSYNEQFF
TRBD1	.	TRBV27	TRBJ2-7	TGTGCCAGCAGTATCCGATTTCCGGGACAGCTCTCCTACGAGCAGTACTTC	CASSIRFPGQLSYEQYF
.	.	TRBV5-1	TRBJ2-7	TGCGCCAGCAGCGTGGACTGCCACGAGCAGTACTTC	CASSVDCHEQYF
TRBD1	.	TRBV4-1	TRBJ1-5	TGCGCCAGCGGATCGCCCGGGACAGAACAAAATCAGCCCCAGCATTTT	CASGSPGTEQNQPQHF
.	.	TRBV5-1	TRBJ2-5	TGCGCCAGCAGCTCACCCGAGCAAGAGACCCAGTACTTC	CASSSPEQETQYF
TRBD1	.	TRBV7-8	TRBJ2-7	TGTGCCAGCAGCCTACTACCGGGACAGACGACCTACGAGCAGTACTTC	CASSLLPGQTTYEQYF
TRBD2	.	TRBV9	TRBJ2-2	TGTGCCAGCAGCGCCGGACTAGCGGACACCGGGGAGCTGTTTTTT	CASSAGLADTGELFF
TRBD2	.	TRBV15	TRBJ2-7	TGTGCCACCAGCAGGGTGGGGGGGGATACTTCTAGAGAGCAGTACTTC	CATSRVGGDTSREQYF
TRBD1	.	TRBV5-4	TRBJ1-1	TGTGCCAGCAGCTATAAACAGGGGTGGGGGACTGAAGCTTTCTTT	CASSYKQGWGTEAFF
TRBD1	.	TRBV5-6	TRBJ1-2	TGTGCCAGCCGAACAAACAGACAGGGCAACTATGGCTACACCTTC	CASRTNRQGNYGYTF
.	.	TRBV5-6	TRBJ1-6	TGTGCCAGCAGCTTCTTCACCTGGAGCTCCTATAATTCACCCCTCCACTTT	CASSFFTWSSYNSPLHF
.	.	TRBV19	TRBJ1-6	TGTGCCAGTAGTATTAGGTCTGGCAGTTTAGGTTCACCCCTCCACTTT	CASSIRSGSLGSPLHF
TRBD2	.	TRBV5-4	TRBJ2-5	TGTGCCAGCAGTTATGGACTAGCAGAGACCCAGTACTTC	CASSYGLAETQYF
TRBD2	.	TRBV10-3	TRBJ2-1	TGTGCCATCAGTGAGAGGGGACTAGCGGGGGGGCCTTGGGAGCAGTTCTTC	CAISERGLAGGPWEQFF
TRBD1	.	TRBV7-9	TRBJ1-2	TGTGCCAGCAGCCGCGGACAGGGCGCTTACTATGGCTACACCTTC	CASSRGQGAYYGYTF
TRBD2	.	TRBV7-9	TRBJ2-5	TGTGCCAGCAGCTTAGCGGAAAAAGGGAGGGACCAAGAGACCCAGTACTTC	CASSLAEKGRDQETQYF
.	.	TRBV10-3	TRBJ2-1	TGTGCCATCAGTGAGCCAGGGTCCGATGAGCAGTTCTTC	CAISEPGSDEQFF
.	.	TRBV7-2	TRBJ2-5	TGTGCCAGCAGCTTAGGGGCGCAACAAGAGACCCAGTACTTC	CASSLGAQQETQYF
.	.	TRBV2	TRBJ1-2	TGTGCCAGTCCCGAGGACACCCCTAACTATGGCTACACCTTC	CASPEDTPNYGYTF
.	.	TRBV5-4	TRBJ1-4	TGTGCCAGCAGCTTGGATGGGGGACATATTAATGAAAAACTGTTTTTT	CASSLDGGHINEKLFF
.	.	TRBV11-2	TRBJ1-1	TGTGCCAGCAGCGACCGCGGAGGAAAACGGGCTGAAGCTTTCTTT	CASSDRGGKRAEAFF